The rows below give T cell receptor beta chains drawn from one sample of a study of T cell responses to AZD1222 COVID-19 vaccine. Assay used: immunoSEQ multiplex PCR; TCRdb lists only in-frame clones, some missing. The data contain about 64,000 clones, around nine tenths of them singletons. The sample was peripheral blood, taken 28 days after the second dose of the MenACWY control vaccine. Every receptor here comes from an adult who received the MenACWY meningococcal vaccine as a control. Each CDR3 is given with its conserved first and last residue. The D gene is left open where the match is weak. Clone size is stated in some rows and not others, as once, few, many or a class when expanded.

v_call	j_call	d_call	clone_size	cdr3_aa	cdr3_nt
TRBV5-1	TRBJ1-4	.	.	CASSWRGPNTNEKLFF	TGCGCCAGCAGCTGGAGGGGCCCTAACACTAATGAAAAACTGTTTTTT
TRBV15	TRBJ2-7	.	few	CATSSVGTGFSYEQYF	TGTGCCACCAGCAGCGTTGGTACAGGTTTTTCCTACGAGCAGTACTTC
TRBV6-4	TRBJ1-5	TRBD1	once	CASSDGQGGGQPQHF	TGTGCCAGCAGTGACGGACAGGGCGGGGGTCAGCCCCAGCATTTT
TRBV5-4	TRBJ1-2	.	.	CASSATSVNYGYTF	TGTGCCAGCAGCGCCACCTCCGTCAACTATGGCTACACCTTC
TRBV21-1	TRBJ1-5	.	.	CASSIRRVGGYQPQHF	TGTGCCAGCAGCATAAGGAGGGTGGGTGGTTATCAGCCCCAGCATTTT
TRBV6-5	TRBJ2-2	TRBD1	.	CASSNRGSGELFF	TGTGCCAGCAGCAACAGGGGATCCGGGGAGCTGTTTTTT
TRBV7-2	TRBJ2-1	.	.	CASSIRDGGIQNEQFF	TGTGCCAGCAGCATCCGAGACGGGGGTATTCAAAATGAGCAGTTCTTC
TRBV9	TRBJ2-2	.	.	CASSISGNTGELFF	TGTGCCAGCAGCATCAGCGGGAACACCGGGGAGCTGTTTTTT
TRBV29-1	TRBJ1-2	.	.	CSVVATGFLESYGYTF	TGCAGCGTTGTTGCGACAGGTTTCTTAGAATCGTATGGCTACACCTTC
TRBV7-2	TRBJ2-7	.	.	CASSPRQDIFSGATYEQYF	TGTGCCAGCAGCCCCCGACAGGACATTTTTAGCGGAGCTACTTACGAGCAGTACTTC
TRBV7-9	TRBJ2-2	.	.	CASSSANTGELFF	TGTGCCAGCAGTTCAGCGAACACCGGGGAGCTGTTTTTT
TRBV3-1/TRBV3-2	TRBJ2-5	TRBD2	.	CASSHRVAGGFQETQYF	TGTGCCAGCAGCCACCGAGTAGCGGGAGGGTTTCAAGAGACCCAGTACTTC
TRBV5-8	TRBJ2-2	.	.	CASSLVASWELFF	TGTGCCAGCAGCTTGGTGGCCTCGTGGGAGCTGTTTTTT
TRBV19	TRBJ1-2	.	few	CASSMRGNYGYTF	TGTGCCAGTAGTATGAGGGGTAACTATGGCTACACCTTC
TRBV19	TRBJ1-6	TRBD1	.	CASTPWDRGSPLHF	TGTGCCAGTACCCCGTGGGACAGGGGTTCACCCCTCCACTTT
TRBV3-1/TRBV3-2	TRBJ2-5	TRBD2	.	CASSPSGTSGETQYF	TGTGCCAGCAGCCCGTCCGGGACTAGCGGAGAGACCCAGTACTTC
TRBV7-9	TRBJ1-4	TRBD1	.	CASSPGQGNEKLFF	TGTGCCAGCAGCCCCGGACAGGGGAATGAAAAACTGTTTTTT
TRBV7-9	TRBJ1-1	TRBD1	few	CASSPVRTGLGDTEAFF	TGTGCCAGCAGCCCCGTCAGGACAGGTTTAGGGGACACTGAAGCTTTCTTT
TRBV19	TRBJ2-5	TRBD2	.	CASSLAGGPKGETQYF	TGTGCCAGTAGCCTAGCGGGAGGCCCGAAGGGGGAGACCCAGTACTTC
TRBV7-2	TRBJ1-4	.	.	CASSSQVAANEKLFF	TGTGCCAGCAGCTCCCAGGTCGCGGCTAATGAAAAACTGTTTTTT
TRBV6-5	TRBJ1-3	.	.	CASSFREPPGNTIYF	TGTGCCAGCAGTTTCAGAGAACCTCCTGGAAACACCATATATTTT
TRBV27	TRBJ2-1	.	.	CASILGRKPNEQFF	TGTGCCAGCATTCTAGGAAGGAAACCAAATGAGCAGTTCTTC
TRBV9	TRBJ1-2	.	.	CASSAPMGVPYGYTF	TGTGCCAGCAGCGCCCCCATGGGAGTCCCCTATGGCTACACCTTC
TRBV7-4	TRBJ2-7	.	.	CASSAQDSYEQYF	TGTGCCAGCAGCGCACAGGATTCCTACGAGCAGTACTTC
TRBV5-5	TRBJ1-5	.	.	CASSVRDSDQPQHF	TGTGCCAGCAGCGTACGAGACAGCGATCAGCCCCAGCATTTT
TRBV7-9	TRBJ1-1	.	once	CASSPSDSPNTEAFF	TGTGCCAGCAGCCCATCGGACAGCCCTAACACTGAAGCTTTCTTT
TRBV9	TRBJ2-2	.	once	CASSPGRPGELFF	TGTGCCAGCAGCCCGGGTCGTCCCGGGGAGCTGTTTTTT
TRBV5-1	TRBJ2-7	.	once	CASSLSPGPDEQYF	TGCGCCAGCAGCTTGAGCCCGGGCCCCGACGAGCAGTACTTC
TRBV28	TRBJ1-5	.	.	CASSYTLQNQPQHF	TGTGCCAGCAGTTATACTTTACAGAATCAGCCCCAGCATTTT
TRBV24-1	TRBJ2-5	.	few	CATSDLAGMGETQYF	TGTGCCACCAGTGATTTAGCAGGGATGGGAGAGACCCAGTACTTC
TRBV5-8	TRBJ2-7	TRBD2	.	CASSLGATSGSRYEQYF	TGTGCCAGCAGCTTGGGGGCGACTAGCGGGAGTCGGTACGAGCAGTACTTC
TRBV25-1	TRBJ2-7	.	.	CASSEDTGPYEQYF	TGTGCCAGCAGTGAAGATACAGGTCCCTACGAGCAGTACTTC
TRBV5-5	TRBJ1-2	.	once	CASSLDRYYGYTF	TGTGCCAGCAGCTTGGACAGGTACTATGGCTACACCTTC
TRBV7-9	TRBJ1-2	.	.	CASSLGGGIYGYTF	TGTGCCAGCAGCTTAGGAGGGGGTATCTATGGCTACACCTTC
TRBV27	TRBJ1-5	.	.	CASSLREDQPQHF	TGTGCCAGCAGTTTAAGAGAAGATCAGCCCCAGCATTTT
TRBV19	TRBJ1-4	TRBD1	.	CASLGAGGAGNEKLFF	TGTGCCTCCTTGGGGGCAGGGGGCGCGGGTAATGAAAAACTGTTTTTT
TRBV6-4	TRBJ2-3	TRBD2	.	CASSPTSGTSFSTDTQYF	TGTGCCAGCAGTCCTACTTCCGGGACTAGCTTTAGCACAGATACGCAGTATTTT
TRBV28	TRBJ1-2	.	.	CASSVGTYGYTF	TGTGCCAGCAGTGTCGGGACATATGGCTACACCTTC
TRBV10-2	TRBJ2-7	.	.	CASSPALYEQYF	TGCGCCAGCAGCCCCGCTCTCTACGAGCAGTACTTC
TRBV27	TRBJ2-7	.	.	CASSLLPGYYEQYF	TGTGCCAGCAGTTTATTACCGGGCTACTACGAGCAGTACTTC